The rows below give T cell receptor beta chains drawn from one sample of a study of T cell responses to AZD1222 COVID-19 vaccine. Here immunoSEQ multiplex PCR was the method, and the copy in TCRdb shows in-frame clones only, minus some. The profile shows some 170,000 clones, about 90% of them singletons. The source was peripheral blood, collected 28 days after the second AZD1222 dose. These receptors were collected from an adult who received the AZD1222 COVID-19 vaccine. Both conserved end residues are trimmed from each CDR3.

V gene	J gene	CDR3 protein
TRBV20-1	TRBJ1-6	SARTGVTLH
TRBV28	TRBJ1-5	ASSLAGQGQGSQPQH
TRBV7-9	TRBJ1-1	ASSSRQGLMNTEAF
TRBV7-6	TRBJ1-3	ASSLGGPRPGNTIY
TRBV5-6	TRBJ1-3	ASSRGQGVSGNTIY
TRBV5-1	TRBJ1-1	ASSLGGGNTEAF
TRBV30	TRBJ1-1	AWRWGNTEAF
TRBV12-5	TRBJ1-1	ASGLVVGVNTEAF
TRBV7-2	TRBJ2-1	AVGAGASYNEQF
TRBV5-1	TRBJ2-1	ASSLMLQEGNEQF
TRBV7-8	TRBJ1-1	ASSPPRADNTEAF
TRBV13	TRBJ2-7	ASSEGDRDYHEQY
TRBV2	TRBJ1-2	ASSDQGGNYGYT
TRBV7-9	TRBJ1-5	ASSRGTGGGRNQPQH
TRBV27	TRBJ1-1	ASSHQRDTEAF
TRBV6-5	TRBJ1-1	ASGRGQSEAF
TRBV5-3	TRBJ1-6	ARSVGSPWNNSPLH
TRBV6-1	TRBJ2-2	ASSVSPGTGLSGELF
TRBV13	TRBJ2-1	ASSLTSGGFNEQF
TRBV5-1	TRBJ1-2	ASSLETGGLGYT
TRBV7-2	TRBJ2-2	ASSLWVGELF
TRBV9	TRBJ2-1	ASSAGGGSYNEQF
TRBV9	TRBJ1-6	ASSVGDSYSPLH
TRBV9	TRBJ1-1	ASSPGTGNTEAF
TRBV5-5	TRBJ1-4	ASSLVGAGKAKLF
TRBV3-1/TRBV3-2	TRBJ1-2	ASSQDVDSYIPGYT
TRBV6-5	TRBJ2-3	ASSYTFQDTDTQY
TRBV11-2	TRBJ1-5	ASSLAGRNQPQH
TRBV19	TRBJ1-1	ASSRQGDTEAF
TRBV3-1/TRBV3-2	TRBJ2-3	ASSQEGGGVPTDTQY
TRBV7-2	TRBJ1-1	ASSPSRGLNTEAF
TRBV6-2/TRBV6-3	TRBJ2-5	ASSYSVEETQY
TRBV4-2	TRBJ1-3	ASSQDQVVASGNTIY
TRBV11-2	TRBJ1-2	ASSPNEGGTNYGYT
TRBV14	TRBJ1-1	ASSQQLNTEAF
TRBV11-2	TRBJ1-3	ASTLTMGGEFSGNTIY
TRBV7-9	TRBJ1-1	ASSPTYRARGTEAF
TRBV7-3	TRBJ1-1	ASSERGGNTEAF
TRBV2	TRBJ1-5	ASSDGSVGNQPQH
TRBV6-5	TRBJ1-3	ASSYLSGNTIY
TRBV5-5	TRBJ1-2	ASSWGDPSYGYT
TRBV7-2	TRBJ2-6	ASSQLAGGISGANVLT
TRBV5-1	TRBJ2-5	ASSTGQPRGTQY
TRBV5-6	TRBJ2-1	ASSWDYSYNEQF
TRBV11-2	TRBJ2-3	ASSLIFTGAPTQY
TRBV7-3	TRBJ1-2	ASSLYSGSHYGYT
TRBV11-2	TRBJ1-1	ASSLWGEDEAF
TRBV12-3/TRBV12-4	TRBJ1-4	ASSLAWELF
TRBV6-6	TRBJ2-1	ASSSSGGSEQF
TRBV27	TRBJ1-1	ASSLGGGAEAF
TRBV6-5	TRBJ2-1	ASRQGKYNEQF
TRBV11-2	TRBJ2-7	ASSTTRESYEQY
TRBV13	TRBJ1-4	ASSWTGDGSNEKLF
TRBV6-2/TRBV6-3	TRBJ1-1	ASSRPLLTGDGAF
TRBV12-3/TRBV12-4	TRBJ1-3	ASSFGNTIY